This is a list of T cell receptor beta chains from one sample in a study of CD8 T cells in ankylosing spondylitis. TCRdb fed the 5' RACE reads into MiXCR, producing one record per CDR3 protein. The table lists fewer than 400,000 distinct CDR3 sequences, approximately 8% of them singletons. The material sequenced was blood, either unsorted or a sorted T cell fraction (not recorded which). These receptors were obtained from a male donor with ankylosing spondylitis. Each CDR3 is given with its conserved first and last residue. Each record gives: J gene, V gene, clone size, D gene, CDR3 protein, CDR3 DNA. The D gene is left open where the match is weak. Clone sizes are given selectively: once, few, many, or a class where the clone is expanded.

>TRBJ1-6|TRBV6-1|few|NA
CASRRQVLMTPLHF
TGTGCCAGCAGGCGACAGGTGTTAATGACACCCCTCCACTTT
>TRBJ2-1|TRBV7-3|NA|TRBD2
CASSLMGGPLGEQFF
TGTGCCAGCAGCTTAATGGGAGGGCCTTTGGGTGAGCAGTTCTTC
>TRBJ2-3|TRBV5-4|few|NA
CASSSYHGTDTQYF
TGTGCCAGCAGCTCATACCACGGGACAGATACGCAGTATTTT
>TRBJ1-6|TRBV20-1|NA|NA
CSATLPNSPLHF
TGCAGTGCTACCCTCCCGAATTCACCCCTCCACTTT
>TRBJ1-1|TRBV20-1|many|NA
CSARVGGTEAFF
TGCAGTGCTAGAGTGGGCGGCACTGAAGCTTTCTTT
>TRBJ2-5|TRBV28|NA|TRBD2
CASSRRLAGGRETQYF
TGTGCCAGCAGCCGTAGACTAGCGGGAGGTCGGGAGACCCAGTACTTC
>TRBJ2-3|TRBV12-3/TRBV12-4|many|NA
CASSFPRRTDTQYF
TGTGCCAGCAGTTTCCCCCGGCGCACAGATACGCAGTATTTT
>TRBJ2-1|TRBV7-3|many|NA
CASSLARVGSDEQFF
TGTGCCAGCAGCTTAGCCAGGGTTGGCAGCGATGAGCAGTTCTTC
>TRBJ1-2|TRBV15|few|NA
CATSSDLYGYTF
TGTGCCACCAGCTCGGACCTCTATGGCTACACCTTC
>TRBJ2-7|TRBV20-1|many|NA
CSAERWGEGEQYF
TGCAGTGCCGAGAGATGGGGTGAGGGCGAGCAGTACTTC
>TRBJ2-2|TRBV7-2|NA|TRBD2
CASSWLAGVIGGELFF
TGTGCCAGCAGCTGGCTGGCGGGAGTTATTGGCGGGGAGCTGTTTTTT
>TRBJ1-4|TRBV20-1|few|TRBD1
CSAFHRQGDNEKLFF
TGCAGTGCTTTCCATCGACAGGGGGATAATGAAAAACTGTTTTTT
>TRBJ1-2|TRBV12-3/TRBV12-4|many|NA
CASSLDGSIYGYTF
TGTGCCAGCAGTTTAGACGGCAGCATCTATGGCTACACCTTC
>TRBJ1-1|TRBV12-3/TRBV12-4|few|NA
CASIFGGGNTEAFF
TGTGCCAGCATCTTCGGGGGGGGGAACACTGAAGCTTTCTTT
>TRBJ2-3|TRBV12-3/TRBV12-4|many|TRBD2
CASSLVLAAGDTQYF
TGTGCCAGCAGTTTAGTTCTAGCGGCGGGGGATACGCAGTATTTT
>TRBJ2-7|TRBV6-1|NA|NA
CASSENREAPYFVSYEQYF
TGTGCCAGCAGTGAAAATCGAGAGGCTCCTTATTTCGTTTCCTACGAGCAGTACTTC
>TRBJ2-7|TRBV29-1|NA|TRBD2
CSGRIATSGFYEQYF
TGCAGCGGGAGGATAGCGACTAGCGGGTTTTACGAGCAGTACTTC
>TRBJ1-3|TRBV12-3/TRBV12-4|few|NA
CASSLARSSGNTIYF
TGTGCCAGCAGTTTAGCACGGTCCTCTGGAAACACCATATATTTT
>TRBJ2-7|TRBV5-1|NA|TRBD1
CASSSRTGGYYEQYF
TGCGCCAGCAGCTCGCGGACAGGGGGCTACTACGAGCAGTACTTC
>TRBJ2-3|TRBV7-2|NA|TRBD2
CASSLLLAGSSTDTQYF
TGTGCCAGCAGCCTCCTACTAGCGGGTTCTAGCACAGATACGCAGTATTTT
>TRBJ1-2|TRBV5-1|NA|TRBD1
CASSVQGAVGYTF
TGCGCCAGCAGCGTACAGGGGGCGGTTGGCTACACCTTC
>TRBJ2-5|TRBV4-3|many|NA
CASSRRVGETQYF
TGCGCCAGCAGCCGGAGGGTAGGGGAGACCCAGTACTTC
>TRBJ2-3|TRBV7-8|few|TRBD2
CASSFSDIAGTALTDTQYF
TGTGCCAGCAGCTTCTCAGATATAGCGGGCACCGCTCTCACAGATACGCAGTATTTT
>TRBJ2-1|TRBV20-1|NA|TRBD2
CCASGRLAGSSYNEQFF
TGCTGTGCTAGTGGGCGACTAGCGGGATCCTCCTACAATGAGCAGTTCTTC
>TRBJ2-7|TRBV5-1|few|NA
CASSLEEVSYEQYF
TGCGCCAGCAGCTTGGAGGAAGTATCCTACGAGCAGTACTTC
>TRBJ2-3|TRBV19|NA|TRBD2
CASSIETSGSDTQYF
TGTGCCAGTAGTATCGAGACTAGCGGGAGTGATACGCAGTATTTT
>TRBJ2-3|TRBV7-9|many|NA
CASSLEGPLGADTQYF
TGTGCCAGCAGCTTAGAGGGCCCTCTTGGGGCAGATACGCAGTATTTT
>TRBJ2-3|TRBV6-2/TRBV6-3|few|NA
CASRTPLTDTQYF
TGTGCCAGCAGGACCCCTCTCACAGATACGCAGTATTTT
>TRBJ2-5|TRBV7-2|many|NA
CASSRSVGLETQYF
TGTGCCAGCAGCCGCTCGGTCGGCCTTGAGACCCAGTACTTC
>TRBJ2-7|TRBV5-1|NA|NA
CASSLGGVKDEQYF
TGCGCCAGCAGCTTGGGGGGGGTAAAGGACGAGCAGTACTTC
>TRBJ2-2|TRBV29-1|many|TRBD2
CSATNSGRSGTGELFF
TGCAGCGCTACCAACAGCGGGAGAAGTGGAACCGGGGAGCTGTTTTTT
>TRBJ2-2|TRBV7-3|few|TRBD2
CASSLSLAGAGELFF
TGTGCCAGCAGCTTATCTCTAGCGGGAGCCGGGGAGCTGTTTTTT
>TRBJ1-5|TRBV6-2/TRBV6-3|NA|NA
CASRDLVTQPQHF
TGTGCCAGCCGGGACCTCGTCACTCAGCCCCAGCATTTT
>TRBJ2-5|TRBV30|few|TRBD1
CAWRGAGGRETQYF
TGTGCCTGGAGGGGGGCAGGGGGCAGAGAGACCCAGTACTTC
>TRBJ2-7|TRBV27|many|TRBD1
CASTGGNEQYF
TGTGCCAGCACAGGGGGCAACGAGCAGTACTTC
>TRBJ2-7|TRBV3-1|NA|TRBD2
CASSPVAGIYEQYF
TGTGCCAGCAGCCCGGTAGCGGGAATTTACGAGCAGTACTTC
>TRBJ2-7|TRBV2|few|NA
CASSEGVGEQYF
TGTGCCAGCAGTGAAGGGGTAGGCGAGCAGTACTTC
>TRBJ2-7|TRBV6-4|many|TRBD1
CASRPSGTGVHEQYF
TGTGCCAGCAGGCCTTCTGGGACAGGGGTTCACGAGCAGTACTTC
>TRBJ2-2|TRBV5-1|NA|NA
CASSSLTQGNTGELFF
TGCGCCAGCAGCTCACTAACTCAGGGCAACACCGGGGAGCTGTTTTTT
>TRBJ2-1|TRBV5-1|NA|NA
CASSLVGAGFNEQFF
TGCGCCAGCAGCTTGGTAGGGGCCGGATTCAATGAGCAGTTCTTC
>TRBJ1-2|TRBV12-3/TRBV12-4|few|TRBD1
CASTRDSYGYTF
TGTGCCAGCACCAGGGACAGCTATGGCTACACCTTC
>TRBJ2-1|TRBV2|NA|NA
CASSGRDGEQFF
TGTGCCAGCAGTGGCAGGGACGGTGAGCAGTTCTTC
>TRBJ2-7|TRBV29-1|few|TRBD1
CSADGQGNEQYF
TGCAGCGCCGACGGACAGGGAAACGAGCAGTACTTC
>TRBJ1-1|TRBV12-3/TRBV12-4|many|NA
CASSRPTGGLNTEAFF
TGTGCCAGCAGTCGACCTACTGGGGGCTTGAACACTGAAGCCTTCTTT
>TRBJ2-1|TRBV5-1|few|TRBD2
CASSLGLADPNEQFF
TGCGCCAGCAGCTTGGGACTAGCGGACCCCAATGAGCAGTTCTTC
>TRBJ1-1|TRBV3-1|NA|NA
CASSLQGDSEAFF
TGTGCCAGCAGCCTGCAGGGTGACTCTGAAGCTTTCTTT
>TRBJ2-1|TRBV4-2|few|NA
CASSQDLRGSSYNEQFF
TGTGCCAGCAGCCAAGATCTGAGAGGGAGCTCCTACAATGAGCAGTTCTTC
>TRBJ2-7|TRBV4-1|few|TRBD2
CASSQETGGASYEQYF
TGCGCCAGCAGCCAAGAAACGGGAGGCGCCTCCTACGAGCAGTACTTC
>TRBJ2-1|TRBV29-1|many|NA
CSGSNNEQFF
TGCAGCGGTTCGAACAATGAGCAGTTCTTC
>TRBJ2-1|TRBV28|NA|NA
CASSLLLTTKYNEQFF
TGTGCCAGCAGTTTATTACTAACCACCAAGTACAATGAGCAGTTCTTC
>TRBJ2-7|TRBV5-6|NA|NA
CASSLDPRTEQYF
TGTGCCAGCAGCTTGGACCCTAGGACCGAGCAGTACTTC
>TRBJ2-3|TRBV7-8|many|NA
CASSLAGTQYF
TGTGCCAGCAGCTTAGCGGGTACGCAGTATTTT
>TRBJ2-1|TRBV25-1|NA|TRBD1
CASSGDRERLNEQFF
TGTGCCAGCAGTGGGGACAGGGAGAGGTTGAATGAGCAGTTCTTC
>TRBJ2-3|TRBV5-1|NA|NA
CASSSNGMPYTDTQYF
TGCGCCAGCAGCTCCAACGGGATGCCGTACACAGATACGCAGTATTTT
>TRBJ2-7|TRBV5-8|few|NA
CASSLRVAYYEQYF
TGTGCCAGCAGCTTGCGTGTGGCGTACTACGAGCAGTACTTC
>TRBJ2-1|TRBV6-2/TRBV6-3|many|NA
CASSLSADNEQFF
TGTGCCAGCAGCCTTAGTGCGGACAATGAGCAGTTCTTC
>TRBJ2-3|TRBV5-1|NA|TRBD1
CASSSTGQSTDTQYF
TGCGCCAGCAGCTCGACAGGGCAAAGCACAGATACGCAGTATTTT